What follows are 24 T cell receptor beta chains derived from one specimen sequenced in a study of T cell responses to AZD1222 COVID-19 vaccine. Here immunoSEQ multiplex PCR was the method, and the copy in TCRdb shows in-frame clones only, minus some. The repertoire holds about 95,000 clones, roughly nine tenths seen once, with around 3.5% in the top ten. The sample was peripheral blood, taken on day 0 of AZD1222 vaccination. These receptors were taken from an adult in good health.

The J gene is TRBJ2-7, the V gene TRBV29-1; D remains ambiguous. V dropped 4 bases and J dropped 1 base, with 11 bases sitting between them. The germline CDR1 and CDR2 sequences are SQVTM and ANQGSEA. The CDR3 is 13 amino acids. CDR3 sequence reads: CSVARFSSYEQYF. CDR3 bases: TGCAGCGTTGCCCGTTTTTCTTCCTACGAGCAGTACTTC.

V is TRBV27 and J is TRBJ1-1; D gene unclear. V was trimmed by 6 bases and J by 0 bases, leaving 8 bases between them. The CDR3 is 13 amino acids. CDR1 and CDR2 (germline): MNHEY, SMNVEV (reference sequence). This CDR3 reads CASREVMNTEAFF. The CDR3 DNA reads TGTGCCAGCAGGGAGGTCATGAACACTGAAGCTTTCTTT.

V is TRBV3-1 (or the pseudogene TRBV3-2) and J is TRBJ2-3; TRBD1 agrees at 10 bases. The CDR3 has 14 amino acids. Germline lookup yields CDR1 LGHDT and CDR2 YNNKEL (reference sequence). Trimming at V came to 4 bases and at J to 9 bases, leaving 7 bases not matched to a gene. The CDR3 nucleotides read TGTGCCAGCAGCCGCGGACAGGGGGTGGACACGCAGTATTTT. Translation gives CASSRGQGVDTQYF.

The chain recombines TRBV19 with TRBJ1-1, with 10 bases aligning to TRBD1. The germline V gene has CDR1 LNHDA and CDR2 SQIVND (reference sequence). V was pared by 0 bases and J by 10 bases, with 8 bases of the junction left unmatched. The CDR3 is 15 residues long. The CDR3 sequence is CASSIDRDRGVVAFF. Here the CDR3 DNA reads TGTGCCAGTAGTATAGATCGGGACAGGGGAGTCGTAGCTTTCTTT.

The chain recombines TRBV3-1 (or the pseudogene TRBV3-2) with TRBJ1-2, with D maybe TRBD1 (5 bases). The germline CDR1 and CDR2 sequences are LGHDT and YNNKEL (reference sequence). V lost 1 base to trimming and J lost 2 bases, with 5 bases between them. The CDR3 runs to 13 residues. The CDR3 nucleotides read TGTGCCAGCAGCCAAGGACAGAACTATGGCTACACCTTC. This codes for CASSQGQNYGYTF.

The rearrangement uses TRBV2 and TRBJ2-3; 8 bases match TRBD2. After removal of 7 bases from V and 1 base from J, the junction contained 7 bases not matched to a gene. The CDR3 extends over 15 amino acids. CDR1 SNHLY and CDR2 FYNNEI come from the germline V gene. CDR3: CASTAGGGRTDTQYF. For the CDR3, the DNA is TGTGCCAGCACCGCGGGCGGGGGGCGCACAGATACGCAGTATTTT.

This chain connects TRBV5-6 to TRBJ2-1; the D gene is possibly TRBD1 (6 bases). This CDR3 region has 15 residues. The germline V gene encodes CDR1 SGHDT and CDR2 YYEEEE. Trimming shortened V by 4 bases and J by 2 bases, and 13 bases separated the two germline ends. CDR3 coding DNA: TGTGCCAGCAGCCCGGGGCAGGGGACCTACAATGAGCAGTTCTTC. It translates to CASSPGQGTYNEQFF.

The chain combines TRBV4-1 with TRBJ1-5; D is unclear. The CDR3 contains 13 residues. Trimming removed 3 bases from V and 7 bases from J, with 10 bases in between. From germline, CDR1 is MGHRA and CDR2 YSYEKL. The CDR3 DNA sequence: TGCGCCAGCAGCCAGGTTCGTGTCCAGCCCCAGCATTTT. Translating it yields CASSQVRVQPQHF.

The V gene is TRBV28, the J gene TRBJ2-7, with 9 bases aligning to TRBD1. This CDR3 is 14 amino acids long. Germline V gene lookup returns CDR1 MDHEN and CDR2 SYDVKM. After removal of 5 bases from V and 3 bases from J, the junction contained 5 bases not matched to a gene. This CDR3 is CASSLPGQGYEQYF. The DNA of the CDR3 is TGTGCCAGCAGTCTTCCGGGACAGGGCTACGAGCAGTACTTC.

V gene TRBV6-5 combines with J gene TRBJ2-2; TRBD2 matches 8 bases. Germline V lookup: CDR1 MNHEY, CDR2 SVGAGI. There are 15 residues in the CDR3. With 6 bases clipped from V and 6 bases from J, the junction kept 9 bases outside the gene matches. DNA for the CDR3: TGTGCCAGCAGACTGTCGGGGGGGGATCCCGGGGAGCTGTTTTTT. Protein product: CASRLSGGDPGELFF.

CDR3 region: CASSWTGNEKLFF. The CDR3 DNA sequence: TGCGCCAGCAGCTGGACAGGGAATGAAAAACTGTTTTTT. V and J are TRBV5-1 and TRBJ1-4, with TRBD1 matching over 8 bases. CDR1 is SGHRS and CDR2 is YFSETQ in the germline V gene. The V gene end was trimmed by 3 bases and the J gene end by 5 bases; junction bases not matched to a gene: 0. The CDR3 runs to 13 residues.

The CDR3, as DNA: TGTGCCAGCAGTGACACCTATAATTCACCCCTCCACTTT. It specifies CASSDTYNSPLHF. V gene TRBV6-4 combines with J gene TRBJ1-6; D remains unclear. The CDR3 loop spans 13 amino acids. Germline values: CDR1 MRHNA, CDR2 SNTAGT. Trimming left V 2 bases short and J 2 bases short, with 1 base between.

The rearrangement links TRBV29-1 to TRBJ2-7, with TRBD2 matching 8 bases. The V gene end was trimmed by 3 bases and the J gene end by 3 bases; junction bases not matched to a gene: 1. There are 12 residues in the CDR3. CDR1 is SQVTM and CDR2 is ANQGSEA in the germline V gene. The CDR3 loop is CSVDRGGYEQYF. As DNA, the CDR3 is TGCAGCGTTGACCGGGGGGGCTACGAGCAGTACTTC.

This chain joins TRBV5-6 and TRBJ2-7, with TRBD2 matching over 8 bases. The germline V gene has CDR1 SGHDT and CDR2 YYEEEE. Trimming at V came to 4 bases and at J to 3 bases, leaving 12 bases not matched to a gene. CDR3 size: 16 residues. CDR3 loop: CASSPPGGAPYYEQYF. The DNA of the CDR3 is TGTGCCAGCAGCCCCCCGGGGGGGGCGCCCTACTACGAGCAGTACTTC.

The rearrangement links TRBV9 to TRBJ1-1; D is uncertain. The CDR3 consists of 14 residues. V gave up 3 bases and J gave up 6 bases, with 15 bases separating them. Germline CDR1 is SGDLS and CDR2 is YYNGEE. CDR3: CASSAGPVEAEAFF. The CDR3, as DNA: TGTGCCAGCAGCGCAGGTCCGGTGGAGGCTGAAGCTTTCTTT.

V gene TRBV27 combines with J gene TRBJ2-5; D unclear. Germline V gene data show CDR1 as MNHEY and CDR2 as SMNVEV (reference sequence). V lost 5 bases and J 4 bases, leaving 11 bases between the germline ends. This CDR3 spans 13 amino acids. The CDR3 here is CASSVAWGETQYF. The CDR3 bases are TGTGCCAGCAGTGTAGCCTGGGGAGAGACCCAGTACTTC.

The J gene is TRBJ2-3, the V gene TRBV6-4, with TRBD2 matching over 8 bases. The CDR3 spans 15 residues. V was clipped by 6 bases and J by 4 bases; unmatched bases: 9. In germline, CDR1 is MRHNA, CDR2 SNTAGT. Here the CDR3 reads CASSPRGGEADTQYF. Here the CDR3 DNA reads TGTGCCAGCAGCCCTCGGGGGGGGGAAGCAGATACGCAGTATTTT.

This rearrangement joins TRBV29-1 to TRBJ2-5, with TRBD1 as a possible D gene (5 bases). Germline assignment: CDR1 SQVTM and CDR2 ANQGSEA. The V gene lost 2 bases and the J gene lost 6 bases, with 7 bases spanning the gap. The CDR3 consists of 11 residues. The CDR3 DNA follows: TGCAGCGTTGAAAGGGGTCAGACCCAGTACTTC. Residues: CSVERGQTQYF. Complete variable domain (other parts from reference TRBV29-1 and TRBJ2-5): SAVISQKPSRDICQRGTSLTIQCQVDSQVTMMFWYRQQPGQSLTLIATANQGSEATYESGFVIDKFPISRPNLTFSTLTVSNMSPEDSSIYLCSVERGQTQYFGPGTRLLVL.

This clone was picked up one time. The V and J genes are TRBV11-2 and TRBJ1-2; TRBD1 might be the D (6 bases). This CDR3 contains 14 residues. V lost 5 bases and J 2 bases, leaving 12 bases between the germline ends. Looked up from germline, CDR1 is SGHAT and CDR2 is FQNNGV. The CDR3 protein is CASSPDRRNYGYTF. The CDR3 nucleotides are TGTGCCAGCAGCCCAGACAGGAGGAACTATGGCTACACCTTC.

The rearrangement links TRBV5-1 to TRBJ2-2; 8 nucleotides align to TRBD2. Losses at the gene ends were 2 bases for V and 0 bases for J; bases not matched to a gene: 6. The CDR3 is 17 amino acids. Germline V gives CDR1 SGHRS, CDR2 YFSETQ. The DNA for the CDR3 is TGCGCCAGCAGCTTCGTACCGGGACTAGCGAACACCGGGGAGCTGTTTTTT. It yields the protein CASSFVPGLANTGELFF.

The V call is TRBV12-3 or TRBV12-4, the J call TRBJ1-1; D gene unclear. The CDR3 has 13 amino acids. Trimming left V 5 bases short and J 1 base short, with 8 bases between. The CDR3 is CASSKTGNTEAFF. CDR3 bases: TGTGCCAGCAGTAAGACGGGGAACACTGAAGCTTTCTTT.

Only one count was recorded for this clone. The CDR3 protein is CASSQAGGTPYEQYF. The CDR3 DNA reads TGCGCCAGCAGCCAAGCGGGGGGGACTCCCTACGAGCAGTACTTC. The chain employs TRBV5-1 and TRBJ2-7, with TRBD2 identical over 10 bases. The CDR3 is 15 amino acids. CDR1 and CDR2 (germline): SGHRS, YFSETQ. V was pared by 4 bases and J by 2 bases, with 6 bases of the junction left unmatched.

This clone was detected only once. The chain joins TRBV18 to TRBJ1-2; the match to TRBD1 covers 7 bases. The junction had 9 bases not matched to a gene; V was cut back by 6 bases and J by 5 bases. Germline loops: CDR1 KGHSH, CDR2 LQKENI. The CDR3 extends over 14 amino acids. This chain's CDR3 is CASSHRGQFYGYTF. In DNA form, the CDR3 reads TGTGCCAGCTCCCATCGGGGACAGTTTTATGGCTACACCTTC.

The V call is TRBV3-1 (or the pseudogene TRBV3-2), the J call TRBJ2-7; no reliable D call. The CDR3 has 15 amino acids. CDR1 and CDR2 from the germline V gene are LGHDT and YNNKEL (reference sequence). Trimming left V 1 base short and J 5 bases short, with 15 bases between. The CDR3 DNA sequence: TGTGCCAGCAGCCAAGGCCCCGGCCTGGCCCACGAGCAGTACTTC. It translates to CASSQGPGLAHEQYF.